Listed below are T cell receptor beta chains from one sample, sequenced in a study of blood T cells in healthy people across ages. TCRdb processed the 5' RACE reads anew with MiXCR; each CDR3 protein has one entry. The profile covers 1.2 million to 1.5 million distinct CDR3 sequences, with 45% to 70% appearing a single time and 5.5% to 8% taken by the ten largest. The specimen was blood. The receptors were sampled from a man between 18 and 29 years old in good health. Both conserved end residues are part of each CDR3. A D gene is named only where the DNA matches it firmly. Clone size is shown for a subset of rows, as once, few, many or a class of expanded clone.

clone_size d_call j_call cdr3_length v_call cdr3_nt cdr3_aa
NA NA TRBJ1-4 15 TRBV29-1 TGCAGCGCCGGCGACTCCGCAAGGGCTAATGAAAAACTGTTTTTT CSAGDSARANEKLFF
NA NA TRBJ1-6 13 TRBV20-1 TGCAGTGCCCGCGGACCCTTCACTCAGCCCCTCCACTTT CSARGPFTQPLHF
few NA TRBJ2-7 14 TRBV4-1 TGCGCCAGCAGCCAAGCAGATCCACAGGACGAGCAGTACTTC CASSQADPQDEQYF
NA NA TRBJ1-4 11 TRBV2 TGTGCCAGCGTAACCATGGAAAAACTGTTTTTT CASVTMEKLFF
NA TRBD1 TRBJ2-3 16 TRBV4-1 TGCGCCAGCAGCCAAGCTCCAGGGGGTCTACAGGATACGCAGTATTTT CASSQAPGGLQDTQYF
NA NA TRBJ2-3 15 TRBV6-2/TRBV6-3 TGTGCCAGCCGGTTCCCGGGCCCCATTCCGGATACGCAGTATTTT CASRFPGPIPDTQYF
NA NA TRBJ1-3 15 TRBV5-1 TGCGCCAGCAGCTTGGCCCCAGATTCTGGAAACACCATATATTTT CASSLAPDSGNTIYF
few NA TRBJ1-2 12 TRBV12-3/TRBV12-4 TGTGCCAGCAGTGCCGGGGGTCATGGCTACACCTTC CASSAGGHGYTF
few NA TRBJ2-1 13 TRBV6-2/TRBV6-3 TGTGCCAGCAGTTGGGCAGTCTACAATGAGCAGTTCTTC CASSWAVYNEQFF
NA NA TRBJ1-1 16 TRBV4-1 TGCGCCAGCAGCCAAGTCGGTGGGGCGGGCGGGACTGAAGCTTTCTTT CASSQVGGAGGTEAFF
NA TRBD2 TRBJ2-7 14 TRBV29-1 TGCAGCGTCTCGACTAGCGGGAGTAGCTACGAGCAGTACTTC CSVSTSGSSYEQYF
NA TRBD1 TRBJ1-1 17 TRBV4-3 TGCGCCAGCAGCCAAGAAGACAGGGACGGGATGAACACTGAAGCTTTCTTT CASSQEDRDGMNTEAFF
NA TRBD2 TRBJ2-7 15 TRBV7-2 TGTGCCAGCAGCTATACGACTAGCGGGAAGTACGAGCAGTACTTC CASSYTTSGKYEQYF
NA NA TRBJ2-6 16 TRBV4-3 TGCGCCAGCAGCCAAGAAATCGGGGGTGGGGCCAACGTCCTGACTTTC CASSQEIGGGANVLTF
NA NA TRBJ1-1 14 TRBV6-2/TRBV6-3 TGTGCCACTGCTCGGGGCCCGAAGAACGCTGAAGCTTTCTTT CATARGPKNAEAFF
NA NA TRBJ1-2 17 TRBV7-2 TGTGCCAGCAGCCCCCCGGTTTGGGGCTTCAACCTTGGGGGCTACACCTTC CASSPPVWGFNLGGYTF
NA NA TRBJ2-3 16 TRBV4-2 TGTGCCAGCGGGCAAGGGTCTCCCGCTAGCACAGATACGCAGTATTTT CASGQGSPASTDTQYF
NA NA TRBJ1-2 13 TRBV12-3/TRBV12-4 TGTGCCAGCAGTTTATCCCTGTCGGCTTGGTACACCTTC CASSLSLSAWYTF
NA NA TRBJ2-2 15 TRBV2 TGTGCCAGCAGCGGCATAACTGCGAACACCGGGGAGCTGTTTTTT CASSGITANTGELFF
NA TRBD1 TRBJ2-7 15 TRBV5-1 TGCGCCAGCAGTCCCGGGGACAGGGTTGCCTACGAGCAGTACTTC CASSPGDRVAYEQYF
NA NA TRBJ2-7 13 TRBV5-1 TGCGCCAGCAGCTTGAGATCCGGGAGCGAGCAGTACTTC CASSLRSGSEQYF
few TRBD1 TRBJ1-4 15 TRBV6-5 TGTGCCAGCAAGAAGCCAGGGGGGAGTAATGAAAAACTGTTTTTT CASKKPGGSNEKLFF
once NA TRBJ1-1 11 TRBV12-3/TRBV12-4 TGTGCCGGCAGTTTCCAGGGGGAAGCTTTCTTT CAGSFQGEAFF
NA NA TRBJ2-7 15 TRBV7-8 TGTGCCAGCAGCTTAGAGGTGGGAGACCTCTACGAGCAGTACTTC CASSLEVGDLYEQYF
NA NA TRBJ2-7 15 TRBV5-1 TGCGCCAGCAGCTACGTTCAGGGGTCAGCCTACGAGCAGTACTTC CASSYVQGSAYEQYF
NA NA TRBJ2-4 17 TRBV12-3/TRBV12-4 TGTGCCAGCAGTTTAGGGGGCAGCTCACTAGCCAAAAACATTCAGTACTTT CASSLGGSSLAKNIQYF
few NA TRBJ2-7 13 TRBV27 TGTGCCAGCAGGGCCTTGGGGGACTACGAGCAGTACTTC CASRALGDYEQYF
NA NA TRBJ2-7 14 TRBV10-3 TGTGCCATCCGACCTAGGCTCTTGGGAACCGAGCAGTACTTC CAIRPRLLGTEQYF
NA TRBD1 TRBJ1-4 19 TRBV20-1 TGCAGTGCTAGGGTGCGAGACAGGGTACCCTATTCAACTAATGAAAAACTGTTTTTT CSARVRDRVPYSTNEKLFF
NA NA TRBJ1-2 11 TRBV29-1 TGCAGCGTTGAACGGCCCTATGGCTACACCTTC CSVERPYGYTF
NA NA TRBJ2-7 14 TRBV20-1 TGCAGTGCTAGATTGAGGGGTAGGACCTACGAGCAGTACTTC CSARLRGRTYEQYF
NA NA TRBJ2-1 14 TRBV24-1 TGTGCCGCAGGAGATGGGGAATCCTACAATGAGCAGTTCTTC CAAGDGESYNEQFF
NA NA TRBJ2-7 15 TRBV27 TGTGCCAGCAGTCGACGAGACGTATACTCCTACGAGCAGTACTTC CASSRRDVYSYEQYF
NA NA TRBJ2-7 13 TRBV15 TGTGCCACCAGCAGAGATGACGCCTACGAGCAGTACTTC CATSRDDAYEQYF
NA TRBD2 TRBJ2-5 15 TRBV28 TGTGCCAGCAGTCCAACGGGACTAACGGGTGAGACCCAGTACTTC CASSPTGLTGETQYF
NA NA TRBJ2-3 17 TRBV10-3 TGTGCCATCAGTGATATTCGGGACTCGACTAGCACAGATACGCAGTATTTT CAISDIRDSTSTDTQYF
NA NA TRBJ1-5 14 TRBV28 TGTGCCAGCAGTTTTTCAGGGGTAAAACAGCCCCAGCATTTT CASSFSGVKQPQHF
NA NA TRBJ1-2 15 TRBV10-3 TGTGCCATCGCCAAGGCCGGGGAAGTTAACTATGGCTACACCTTC CAIAKAGEVNYGYTF
NA TRBD1 TRBJ2-2 15 TRBV20-1 TGCAGTGCTGCAGGGGGCAAGGAGAACACCGGGGAGCTGTTTTTT CSAAGGKENTGELFF
NA TRBD1 TRBJ2-5 15 TRBV5-1 TGCGCCAGCAGCTTTGGACCGGGACAGAGGGAGACCCAGTACTTC CASSFGPGQRETQYF
NA NA TRBJ2-5 13 TRBV13 TGTGCCAGCAGCCCGAGTCCGGAAGAGACCCAGTACTTC CASSPSPEETQYF
few NA TRBJ1-4 14 TRBV2 TGTGCCAGCAGTGATGGCATCGGAAATGAAAAACTGTTTTTT CASSDGIGNEKLFF
NA TRBD1 TRBJ1-2 18 TRBV7-2 TGTGCCAGCAGCTTATGGGGGAGGCCGGGACAGGAAAACTATGGCTACACCTTC CASSLWGRPGQENYGYTF
NA NA TRBJ2-7 14 TRBV7-9 TGTGCCAGCAGCTTACATGGGTTCCCCTACGAGCAGTACTTC CASSLHGFPYEQYF
NA NA TRBJ1-6 15 TRBV20-1 TGCAGTGCTAGAGACCTAGCGGGACAAAGTTCACCCCTCTACTTT CSARDLAGQSSPLYF
NA NA TRBJ2-7 12 TRBV7-9 TGTGCCAGCAGCCGATCTAGGGACGAGCAGTACTTC CASSRSRDEQYF
NA TRBD2 TRBJ2-5 15 TRBV7-2 TGTGCCAGCAGCTTAAACCCGACTAGCGGGAGGACCCAGTACTTC CASSLNPTSGRTQYF
NA NA TRBJ2-3 12 TRBV11-2 TGTGCCAGCAGATCCATCACAGATACGCAGTATTTT CASRSITDTQYF
NA NA TRBJ2-1 15 TRBV6-1 TGTGCCAGCAGTGAAGATCCGGGGTTAGGGTTTAAGCAGTTCTTC CASSEDPGLGFKQFF
NA NA TRBJ2-7 14 TRBV4-1 TGCGCCAGCAGCGCCCCCCCAGGGTCCTACGAGCAGTACTTC CASSAPPGSYEQYF
NA NA TRBJ1-1 17 TRBV5-1 TGCGCCAACCTCCTGATACAGGGCGACGTTGAGGACACTGAAGCTTTCTTT CANLLIQGDVEDTEAFF
NA NA TRBJ1-4 12 TRBV12-3/TRBV12-4 TGTGCCAGCAGTTTAGACCGATCGAAACTGTTTTTT CASSLDRSKLFF
NA NA TRBJ2-7 13 TRBV4-3 TGCGCCAGCAGCCAGACCCAGGGGTCCGAGCAGTACTTC CASSQTQGSEQYF